This TCR beta chain was captured by sequencing in a study of blood T cell repertoires in COVID-19. In the study overall: COVID-19 samples, acute and convalescent, were from the United States, Italy and Spain. PBMCs, B-cell-depleted T cells, or T cells were the source of the cDNA or gDNA that made up the material.

Trimming left V 0 bases short and J 0 bases short, with 8 bases between. This CDR3 spans 15 amino acids. The germline gives CDR1 SGHKS, CDR2 YYEKEE (reference sequence). Per the study methods: It was from reference gene primer amplification that nucleated cell counts were estimated. Here immunoSEQ multiplex PCR was the method, and the copy in TCRdb shows in-frame clones only, minus some. From that table come the V and J calls and clone size; the DNA was used to work out D and trimming. Counted here are 90,000 to 150,000 clones, 70% to 80% occurring once; the ten biggest clones make up almost 4%. The V gene is TRBV5-5, the J gene TRBJ2-3; D gene ambiguous. This clonotype was sampled from a woman of 80 years or more with acute or convalescent COVID-19. Sequenced input: peripheral blood. CDR3 DNA: TGTGCCAGCAGCTTGGACGGTGCCAGCACAGATACGCAGTATTTT. Its protein product is CASSLDGASTDTQYF.